This record concerns one TCR beta chain sequence. Trimming took off 7 bases at V and 4 bases at J, with 12 bases between the two ends. The CDR3 runs to 13 residues. Germline CDR1 reads LNHDA; CDR2 reads SQIVND (reference sequence). TCRdb processed the reads anew with MiXCR; each CDR3 protein has one entry. The sample contains about 100,000 distinct CDR3 sequences, less than 40% of which appear only once. This sample was taken from a study of type 1 regulatory T cells. The sequence came from a human donor in good health. V usage is TRBV19 and J usage is TRBJ2-3; a possible D gene is TRBD1 (5 bases). Material for sequencing was CD4+ T cells, either the whole sample or a sorted fraction (not recorded which). The DNA for the CDR3 is TGTGCCAGTATAGGTGGGGCTGCAGATACGCAGTATTTT. The encoded protein is CASIGGAADTQYF.